This T cell receptor (beta chain) was retrieved from a study of identical twins. Notes on the study in general: Insertion counts were lower in abundant cord blood beta clonotypes, a trend that memory repertoires did not show. Surplus twin overlap in beta out-of-frame sequences was less pronounced. The models gave estimates that fell short of the out-of-frame TCR alpha sharing seen in monozygotic twins.

TCRdb processed the 5' RACE reads anew with MiXCR; each CDR3 protein has one entry. This table holds about 530,000 distinct CDR3 sequences, approximately 20% found once. The CDR3 extends over 15 amino acids. The germline V gene encodes CDR1 MNHNS and CDR2 SASEGT. Between the trimmed V and J ends, which lost 1 base and 4 bases, there was a span of 14 bases. A note on this clonotype: Its antigen is unidentified.

These same data were also listed under a study on yellow fever vaccine responses in identical twins.

The rearrangement links TRBV6-1 to TRBJ2-7; D unresolved. The receptor comes from a woman between 18 and 29 years old in good health. Sequencing was carried out using CD4+ T cells sorted from blood. The CDR3 nucleotides are TGTGCCAGCAGTGAAGTCGTGAGGTCGTATTACGAGCAGTACTTC. Encoded protein: CASSEVVRSYYEQYF.